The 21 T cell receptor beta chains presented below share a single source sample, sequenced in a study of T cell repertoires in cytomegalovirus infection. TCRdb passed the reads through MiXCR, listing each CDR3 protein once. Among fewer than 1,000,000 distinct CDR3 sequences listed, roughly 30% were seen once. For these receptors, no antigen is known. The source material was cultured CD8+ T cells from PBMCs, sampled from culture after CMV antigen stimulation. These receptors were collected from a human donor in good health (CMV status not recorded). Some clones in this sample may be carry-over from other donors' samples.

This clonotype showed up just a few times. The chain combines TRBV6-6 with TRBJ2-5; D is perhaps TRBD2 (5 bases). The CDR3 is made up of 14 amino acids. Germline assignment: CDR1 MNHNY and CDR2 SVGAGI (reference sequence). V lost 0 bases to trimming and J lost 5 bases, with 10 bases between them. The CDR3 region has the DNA TGTGCCAGCAGTTACTCGAGCCCGGGGGAGACCCAGTACTTC. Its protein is CASSYSSPGETQYF.

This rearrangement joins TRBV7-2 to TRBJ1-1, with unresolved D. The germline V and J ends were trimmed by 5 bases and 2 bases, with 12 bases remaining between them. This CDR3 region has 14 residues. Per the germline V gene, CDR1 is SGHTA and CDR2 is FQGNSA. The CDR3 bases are TGTGCCAGCAGCCCTGACGTATTTAACACTGAAGCTTTCTTT. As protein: CASSPDVFNTEAFF. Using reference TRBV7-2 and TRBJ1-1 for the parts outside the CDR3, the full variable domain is GAGVSQSPSNKVTEKGKDVELRCDPISGHTALYWYRQSLGQGLEFLIYFQGNSAPDKSGLPSDRFSAERTGGSVSTLTIQRTQQEDSAVYLCASSPDVFNTEAFFGQGTRLTVV.

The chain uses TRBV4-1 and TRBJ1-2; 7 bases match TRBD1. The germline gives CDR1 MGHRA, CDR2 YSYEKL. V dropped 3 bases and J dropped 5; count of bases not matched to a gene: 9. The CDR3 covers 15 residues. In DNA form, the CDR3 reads TGCGCCAGCAGCCAGTCCGGGACAGTGACTTATGGCTACACCTTC. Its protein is CASSQSGTVTYGYTF.

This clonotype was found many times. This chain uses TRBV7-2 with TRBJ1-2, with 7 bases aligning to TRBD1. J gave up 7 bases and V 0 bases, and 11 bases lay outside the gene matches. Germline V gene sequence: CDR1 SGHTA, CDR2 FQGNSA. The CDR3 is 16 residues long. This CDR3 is CASSLAPITGESGYTF. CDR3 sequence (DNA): TGTGCCAGCAGCTTAGCACCAATAACAGGGGAGAGTGGCTACACCTTC. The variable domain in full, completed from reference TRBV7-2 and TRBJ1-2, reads GAGVSQSPSNKVTEKGKDVELRCDPISGHTALYWYRQSLGQGLEFLIYFQGNSAPDKSGLPSDRFSAERTGGSVSTLTIQRTQQEDSAVYLCASSLAPITGESGYTFGSGTRLTVV.

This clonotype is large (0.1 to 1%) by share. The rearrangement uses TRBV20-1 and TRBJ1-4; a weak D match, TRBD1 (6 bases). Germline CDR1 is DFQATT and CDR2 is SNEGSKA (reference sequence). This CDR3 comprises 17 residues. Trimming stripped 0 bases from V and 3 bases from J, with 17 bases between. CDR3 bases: TGCAGTGCTAGAGATGGAGGGACACCACGGCCTAATGAAAAACTGTTTTTT. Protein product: CSARDGGTPRPNEKLFF.

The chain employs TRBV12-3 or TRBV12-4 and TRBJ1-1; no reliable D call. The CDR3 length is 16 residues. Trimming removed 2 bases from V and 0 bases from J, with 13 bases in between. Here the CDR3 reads CASSLSAGYMNTEAFF. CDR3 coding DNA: TGTGCCAGCAGTTTATCGGCCGGCTACATGAACACTGAAGCTTTCTTT.

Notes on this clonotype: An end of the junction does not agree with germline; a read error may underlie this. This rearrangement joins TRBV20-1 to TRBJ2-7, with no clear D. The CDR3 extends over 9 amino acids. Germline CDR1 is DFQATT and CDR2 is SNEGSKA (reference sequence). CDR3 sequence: CNPSDRAAF. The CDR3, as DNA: TGCAACCCCTCCGACCGAGCAGCCTTC.

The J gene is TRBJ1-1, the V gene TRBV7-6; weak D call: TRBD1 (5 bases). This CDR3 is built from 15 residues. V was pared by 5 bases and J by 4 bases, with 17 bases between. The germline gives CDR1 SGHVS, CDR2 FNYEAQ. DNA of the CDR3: TGTGCCAGCAGCGCCCGACAGATGGAGAGCACTGAAGCTTTCTTT. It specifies CASSARQMESTEAFF.

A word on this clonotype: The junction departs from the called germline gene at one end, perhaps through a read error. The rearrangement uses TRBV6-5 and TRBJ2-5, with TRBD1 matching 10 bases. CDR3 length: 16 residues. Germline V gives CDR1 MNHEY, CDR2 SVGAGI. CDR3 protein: CASSYFRTGGREIQYF. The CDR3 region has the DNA TGTGCCAGCAGTTACTTTCGGACAGGGGGAAGAGAGATCCAGTACTTC.

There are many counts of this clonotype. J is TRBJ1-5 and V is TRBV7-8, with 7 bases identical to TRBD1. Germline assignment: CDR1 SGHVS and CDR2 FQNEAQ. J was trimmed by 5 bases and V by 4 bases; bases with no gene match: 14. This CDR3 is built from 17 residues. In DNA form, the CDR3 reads TGTGCCAGCAGCTCCCGTCGACAGGGAGTTGGTTATCAGCCCCAGCATTTT. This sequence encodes CASSSRRQGVGYQPQHF.

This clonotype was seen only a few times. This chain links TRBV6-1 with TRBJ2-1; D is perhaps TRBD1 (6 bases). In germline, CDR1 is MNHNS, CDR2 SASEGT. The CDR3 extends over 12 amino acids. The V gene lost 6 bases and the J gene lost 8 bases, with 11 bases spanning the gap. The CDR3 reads CASRTGVDEQFF. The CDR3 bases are TGTGCCAGCAGGACAGGCGTCGATGAGCAGTTCTTC.

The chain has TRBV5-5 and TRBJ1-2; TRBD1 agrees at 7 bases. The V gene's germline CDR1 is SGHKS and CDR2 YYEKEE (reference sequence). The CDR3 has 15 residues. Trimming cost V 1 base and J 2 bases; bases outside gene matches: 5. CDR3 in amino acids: CASSLMGQTNYGYTF. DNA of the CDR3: TGTGCCAGCAGCTTGATGGGACAGACAAACTATGGCTACACCTTC.

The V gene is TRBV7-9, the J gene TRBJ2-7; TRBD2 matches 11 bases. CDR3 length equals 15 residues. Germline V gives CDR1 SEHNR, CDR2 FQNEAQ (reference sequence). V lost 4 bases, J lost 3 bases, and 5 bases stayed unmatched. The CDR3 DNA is TGTGCCAGCAGCTATACTAGCGGGGGCCTCTACGAGCAGTACGTC. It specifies CASSYTSGGLYEQYV.

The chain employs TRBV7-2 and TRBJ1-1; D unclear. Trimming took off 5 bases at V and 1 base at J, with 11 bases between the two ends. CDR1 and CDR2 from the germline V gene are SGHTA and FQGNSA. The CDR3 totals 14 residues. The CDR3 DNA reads TGTGCCAGCAGCGGGAGACGGACGAACACTGAAGCTTTCTTT. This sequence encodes CASSGRRTNTEAFF.

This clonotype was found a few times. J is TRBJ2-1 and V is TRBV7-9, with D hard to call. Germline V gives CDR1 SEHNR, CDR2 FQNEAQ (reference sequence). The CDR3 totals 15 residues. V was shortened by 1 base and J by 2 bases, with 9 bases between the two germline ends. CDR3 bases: TGTGCCAGCAGCTTAGGAGCAGCCCCCTACAATGAGCAGTTCTTC. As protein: CASSLGAAPYNEQFF.

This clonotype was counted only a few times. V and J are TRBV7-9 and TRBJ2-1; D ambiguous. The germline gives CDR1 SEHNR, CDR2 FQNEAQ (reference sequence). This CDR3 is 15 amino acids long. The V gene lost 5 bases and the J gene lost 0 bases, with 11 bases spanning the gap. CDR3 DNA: TGTGCCAGCAGCCGACCCCCCCACTCCTACAATGAGCAGTTCTTC. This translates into CASSRPPHSYNEQFF. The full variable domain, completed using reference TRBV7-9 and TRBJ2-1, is DTGVSQNPRHKITKRGQNVTFRCDPISEHNRLYWYRQTLGQGPEFLTYFQNEAQLEKSRLLSDRFSAERPKGSFSTLEIQRTEQGDSAMYLCASSRPPHSYNEQFFGPGTRLTVL.

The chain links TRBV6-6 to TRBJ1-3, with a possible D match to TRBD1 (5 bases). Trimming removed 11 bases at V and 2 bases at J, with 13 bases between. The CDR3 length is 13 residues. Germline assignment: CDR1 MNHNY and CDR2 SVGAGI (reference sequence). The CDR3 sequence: CASRDFTGNTIYF. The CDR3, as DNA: TGTGCCTCTCGGGACTTTACTGGAAACACCATATATTTT.

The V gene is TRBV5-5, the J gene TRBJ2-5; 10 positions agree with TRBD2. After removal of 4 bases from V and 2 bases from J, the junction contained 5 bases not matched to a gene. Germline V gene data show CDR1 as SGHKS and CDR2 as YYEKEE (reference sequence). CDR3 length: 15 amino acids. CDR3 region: CASSEGLADQETQYF. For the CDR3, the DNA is TGTGCCAGCAGCGAAGGACTAGCGGATCAAGAGACCCAGTACTTC.

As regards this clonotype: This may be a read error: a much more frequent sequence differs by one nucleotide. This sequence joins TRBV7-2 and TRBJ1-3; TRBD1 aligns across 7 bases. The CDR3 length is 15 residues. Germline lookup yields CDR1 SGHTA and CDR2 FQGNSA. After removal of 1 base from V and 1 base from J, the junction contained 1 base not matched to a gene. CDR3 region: CTSSLVGQSGNTIYF. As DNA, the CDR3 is TGTACCAGCAGCTTAGTGGGACAGTCTGGAAACACCATATATTTT. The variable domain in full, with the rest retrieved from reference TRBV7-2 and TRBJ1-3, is GAGVSQSPSNKVTEKGKDVELRCDPISGHTALYWYRQSLGQGLEFLIYFQGNSAPDKSGLPSDRFSAERTGGSVSTLTIQRTQQEDSAVYLCTSSLVGQSGNTIYFGEGSWLTVV.

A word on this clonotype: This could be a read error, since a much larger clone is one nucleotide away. The CDR3 DNA reads TGTGCCAGCAGCCGGGGACAGGGGTATCAGCCCCAGCATTTT. This translates into CASSRGQGYQPQHF. The chain uses TRBV7-4 and TRBJ1-5, with 10 nucleotides matching TRBD1. CDR1 SGHVT and CDR2 SQSDAQ come from the germline V gene. V shed 5 bases, J shed 5 bases, and the junction held 3 bases outside the gene matches. This CDR3 has 14 residues.

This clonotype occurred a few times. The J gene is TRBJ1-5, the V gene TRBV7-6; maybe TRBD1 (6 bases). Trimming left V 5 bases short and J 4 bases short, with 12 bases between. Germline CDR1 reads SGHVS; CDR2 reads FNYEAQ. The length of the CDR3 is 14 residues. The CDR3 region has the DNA TGTGCCAGCAGCGTACAGGGTAGGAATCAGCCCCAGCATTTT. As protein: CASSVQGRNQPQHF.